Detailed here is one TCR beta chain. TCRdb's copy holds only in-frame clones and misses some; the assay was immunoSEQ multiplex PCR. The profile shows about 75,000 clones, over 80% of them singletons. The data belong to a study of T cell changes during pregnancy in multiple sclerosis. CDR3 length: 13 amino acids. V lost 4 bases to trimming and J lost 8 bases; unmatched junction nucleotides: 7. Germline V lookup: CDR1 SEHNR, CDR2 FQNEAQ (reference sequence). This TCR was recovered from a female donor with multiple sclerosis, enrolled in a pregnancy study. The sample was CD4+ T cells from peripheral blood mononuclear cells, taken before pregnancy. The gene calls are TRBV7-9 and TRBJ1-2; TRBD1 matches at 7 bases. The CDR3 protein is CASSSRQGSGYTF. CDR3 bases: TGTGCCAGCAGCTCGAGACAGGGTTCCGGCTACACCTTC.